This T cell receptor beta chain was sequenced during a study of blood T cell repertoires in COVID-19. Remarks on this clone: This CDR3 is also generated by other DNA sequences in the sample.

Original methodology: Amplification with reference gene primers provided the estimates of nucleated cell counts. Here immunoSEQ multiplex PCR was the method, and the copy in TCRdb shows in-frame clones only, minus some. V, J and clone size were drawn from that table, and D and trimming were deduced from the DNA. The sample includes 250,000 to 300,000 clones, just under 90% seen only once; the top ten take over 5%. Germline V CDR1 and CDR2: SGHNT, YENEEA. V was clipped by 1 base and J by 7 bases, with 7 bases between them. This CDR3 spans 12 amino acids. Seattle cases were enrolled at active infection and followed longitudinally.

The clonotype was recovered from a woman aged 50 to 60 with COVID-19, enrolled during active disease. The sequencing sample was made of peripheral blood. The chain combines TRBV11-3 with TRBJ1-1; no clear D. CDR3 sequence (DNA): TGTGCCAGCAGCTTAGGGTCAGGTGAAGCTTTCTTT. It translates to CASSLGSGEAFF.